The subject of this entry is one T cell receptor (beta chain). This entry comes from a study of blood T cells in healthy people across ages. For the second PCR, which ran for about 6 to 11 cycles, a sample-barcoded 5' primer and a J-beta primer mix were used. Each of the cDNA molecules was tagged by a template-switch adaptor with 12 random nucleotides. TCRdb independently ran MiXCR on the 5' RACE reads; one entry per CDR3 protein. The sample lists about 1.7 million distinct CDR3 sequences; 28% were seen once. CDR1 SGDLS and CDR2 YYNGEE come from the germline V gene. The germline V and J ends were trimmed by 0 bases and 6 bases, with 12 bases remaining between them. This CDR3 comprises 14 residues.

The receptor was isolated from a woman in her twenties or thirties in good health. Sequencing input: blood. The chain employs TRBV9 and TRBJ1-1, with D possibly TRBD1 on 5 matching bases. The CDR3 sequence: CASSVAPTESEAFF. CDR3 bases: TGTGCCAGCAGCGTAGCACCGACAGAATCTGAAGCTTTCTTT. Variable domain in full (rest from reference TRBV9 and TRBJ1-1): DSGVTQTPKHLITATGQRVTLRCSPRSGDLSVYWYQQSLDQGLQFLIQYYNGEERAKGNILERFSAQQFPDLHSELNLSSLELGDSALYFCASSVAPTESEAFFGQGTRLTVV.